Listed below are T cell receptor beta chains from one sample, sequenced in a study of cytomegalovirus exposure and HLA in healthy donors. Clones were sequenced by immunoSEQ multiplex PCR, and TCRdb holds only the in-frame ones, with some missing. The sample contains more than 95,000 clones, around 72% of which appear only once. The sample comprised PBMCs. The receptors come from a young man in good health and CMV-seronegative. Each CDR3 is given with its conserved first and last residue. Fields, in order: V gene, J gene, clone size, D gene, CDR3 protein, CDR3 DNA. A D gene is named only where the DNA matches it firmly. Some rows have no size entry. The others give once, few or many, or a class for an expanded clone.

V gene: TRBV19
J gene: TRBJ1-3
clone size: NA
D gene: NA
CDR3 protein: CASSKGGTTGNTIYF
CDR3 DNA: TGTGCCAGTAGTAAGGGGGGGACTACTGGAAACACCATATATTTT

V gene: TRBV9
J gene: TRBJ2-3
clone size: NA
D gene: NA
CDR3 protein: CASSVIRDLGTADTQYF
CDR3 DNA: TGTGCCAGCAGCGTTATCCGGGATCTAGGCACCGCAGATACGCAGTATTTT

V gene: TRBV5-4
J gene: TRBJ1-6
clone size: NA
D gene: NA
CDR3 protein: CASSFEGTDSPLHF
CDR3 DNA: TGTGCCAGCAGCTTCGAGGGAACAGATTCACCCCTCCACTTT

V gene: TRBV7-9
J gene: TRBJ2-1
clone size: few
D gene: TRBD2
CDR3 protein: CASSFAGGPDEQFF
CDR3 DNA: TGTGCCAGCAGCTTTGCGGGGGGGCCCGATGAGCAGTTCTTC

V gene: TRBV7-9
J gene: TRBJ1-2
clone size: NA
D gene: NA
CDR3 protein: CASSSLTLYYGYTF
CDR3 DNA: TGTGCCAGCAGCTCCCTAACTCTCTACTATGGCTACACCTTC

V gene: TRBV4-3
J gene: TRBJ2-5
clone size: few
D gene: TRBD2
CDR3 protein: CASSQAPTTQLAGSLQETQYF
CDR3 DNA: TGCGCCAGCAGCCAAGCCCCCACCACACAACTAGCGGGGTCCCTCCAAGAGACCCAGTACTTC

V gene: TRBV4-1
J gene: TRBJ1-1
clone size: NA
D gene: NA
CDR3 protein: CASSLIPGFTEAFF
CDR3 DNA: TGCGCCAGCAGCCTAATACCAGGGTTTACTGAAGCTTTCTTT

V gene: TRBV2
J gene: TRBJ1-1
clone size: NA
D gene: NA
CDR3 protein: CASREGGEAFF
CDR3 DNA: TGTGCCAGCAGAGAGGGGGGGGAAGCTTTCTTT

V gene: TRBV2
J gene: TRBJ2-3
clone size: NA
D gene: NA
CDR3 protein: CASSEERVGGPSPDTQYF
CDR3 DNA: TGTGCCAGCAGTGAAGAAAGGGTGGGAGGTCCCTCCCCAGATACGCAGTATTTT

V gene: TRBV5-5
J gene: TRBJ2-5
clone size: once
D gene: NA
CDR3 protein: CASSFAGIETQYF
CDR3 DNA: TGTGCCAGCAGCTTCGCAGGAATAGAGACCCAGTACTTC

V gene: TRBV9
J gene: TRBJ1-6
clone size: NA
D gene: NA
CDR3 protein: CASSVGSGGEGSPLHF
CDR3 DNA: TGTGCCAGCAGCGTAGGTTCTGGGGGCGAGGGTTCACCCCTCCACTTT

V gene: TRBV6-4
J gene: TRBJ2-2
clone size: NA
D gene: NA
CDR3 protein: CASSEQPNTGELFF
CDR3 DNA: TGTGCCAGCAGTGAACAGCCGAACACCGGGGAGCTGTTTTTT

V gene: TRBV6-5
J gene: TRBJ1-1
clone size: NA
D gene: NA
CDR3 protein: CASSRGLGHRAFF
CDR3 DNA: TGTGCCAGCAGCCGTGGGCTGGGGCATCGAGCTTTCTTT

V gene: TRBV28
J gene: TRBJ1-6
clone size: NA
D gene: TRBD1
CDR3 protein: CASSQIDRDDSPLHF
CDR3 DNA: TGTGCCAGCAGCCAAATAGACAGGGACGATTCACCCCTCCACTTT

V gene: TRBV5-4
J gene: TRBJ2-3
clone size: NA
D gene: TRBD1
CDR3 protein: CASRLDRGRSDTQYF
CDR3 DNA: TGTGCCAGCAGGTTAGACAGGGGTCGGTCAGATACGCAGTATTTT

V gene: TRBV7-3
J gene: TRBJ2-3
clone size: NA
D gene: TRBD2
CDR3 protein: CASSLAAGGPDTQYF
CDR3 DNA: TGTGCCAGCAGCCTGGCAGCGGGGGGGCCTGATACGCAGTATTTT

V gene: TRBV28
J gene: TRBJ2-4
clone size: NA
D gene: TRBD1
CDR3 protein: CAGGTGGPLGIQYF
CDR3 DNA: TGTGCCGGAGGGACAGGGGGTCCCCTGGGCATTCAGTACTTC

V gene: TRBV9
J gene: TRBJ1-4
clone size: NA
D gene: NA
CDR3 protein: CASSYGTINEKLFF
CDR3 DNA: TGTGCCAGCAGCTACGGGACAATTAATGAAAAACTGTTTTTT

V gene: TRBV4-3
J gene: TRBJ1-4
clone size: NA
D gene: TRBD1
CDR3 protein: CASSQSRDRGRFTEKLFF
CDR3 DNA: TGCGCCAGCAGCCAATCCCGGGACAGGGGGCGATTTACTGAAAAACTGTTTTTT

V gene: TRBV4-1
J gene: TRBJ1-4
clone size: NA
D gene: TRBD1
CDR3 protein: CASRPGLGGTGGRRNEKLFF
CDR3 DNA: TGCGCCAGCAGACCAGGTTTAGGCGGGACAGGGGGCCGTCGGAATGAAAAACTGTTTTTT

V gene: TRBV28
J gene: TRBJ2-3
clone size: few
D gene: TRBD2
CDR3 protein: CASSSIGTSGGTQSTDTQYF
CDR3 DNA: TGTGCCAGCAGTTCTATCGGGACTAGCGGGGGGACCCAGAGCACAGATACGCAGTATTTT

V gene: TRBV28
J gene: TRBJ2-7
clone size: few
D gene: TRBD1
CDR3 protein: CASSARDSTYEQYF
CDR3 DNA: TGTGCCAGCAGTGCCCGGGACAGCACCTACGAGCAGTACTTC

V gene: TRBV30
J gene: TRBJ1-2
clone size: once
D gene: NA
CDR3 protein: CAWRRVLDRVTYGHTF
CDR3 DNA: TGTGCCTGGAGACGAGTACTCGACAGAGTGACATATGGCCACACCTTC

V gene: TRBV5-1
J gene: TRBJ2-7
clone size: once
D gene: NA
CDR3 protein: CASSIQSSYEQYF
CDR3 DNA: TGCGCCAGCAGCATACAGAGCTCCTACGAGCAGTACTTC

V gene: TRBV6-5
J gene: TRBJ1-2
clone size: NA
D gene: NA
CDR3 protein: CASSIRQDYGYTF
CDR3 DNA: TGTGCCAGCAGTATAAGACAGGACTATGGCTACACCTTC

V gene: TRBV19
J gene: TRBJ2-3
clone size: NA
D gene: NA
CDR3 protein: CASRGLASTDTQYF
CDR3 DNA: TGTGCCAGTAGAGGACTGGCTAGCACAGATACGCAGTATTTT

V gene: TRBV7-9
J gene: TRBJ1-2
clone size: NA
D gene: NA
CDR3 protein: CASSLGQGTVGYTF
CDR3 DNA: TGTGCCAGCAGCTTAGGTCAGGGGACGGTAGGCTACACCTTC

V gene: TRBV2
J gene: TRBJ2-7
clone size: NA
D gene: TRBD2
CDR3 protein: CASVGGVYSEQYF
CDR3 DNA: TGTGCCAGCGTTGGGGGGGTTTATTCCGAGCAGTACTTC

V gene: TRBV12-5
J gene: TRBJ1-2
clone size: NA
D gene: NA
CDR3 protein: CASGLGERQSYGYTF
CDR3 DNA: TGTGCTAGTGGTTTGGGGGAAAGACAGAGCTATGGCTACACCTTC

V gene: TRBV2
J gene: TRBJ1-5
clone size: few
D gene: NA
CDR3 protein: CASSLDSIRQPQHF
CDR3 DNA: TGTGCCAGCAGTCTCGACAGTATTAGACAGCCCCAGCATTTT

V gene: TRBV13
J gene: TRBJ2-1
clone size: NA
D gene: NA
CDR3 protein: CASSLEGLRSYNEQFF
CDR3 DNA: TGTGCCAGCAGCTTAGAGGGGCTGCGATCCTACAATGAGCAGTTCTTC

V gene: TRBV19
J gene: TRBJ1-1
clone size: once
D gene: TRBD1
CDR3 protein: CASSPGQGVTEAFF
CDR3 DNA: TGTGCCAGTAGTCCGGGACAGGGGGTCACTGAAGCTTTCTTT

V gene: TRBV7-9
J gene: TRBJ2-5
clone size: few
D gene: NA
CDR3 protein: CASSPRETQYF
CDR3 DNA: TGTGCCAGCAGCCCTAGAGAGACCCAGTACTTC

V gene: TRBV11-2
J gene: TRBJ2-5
clone size: NA
D gene: NA
CDR3 protein: CASSAVGGGGTQYF
CDR3 DNA: TGTGCCAGCAGCGCCGTAGGGGGGGGCGGGACCCAGTACTTC

V gene: TRBV21-1
J gene: TRBJ1-2
clone size: NA
D gene: NA
CDR3 protein: CASSDKSGLGVRRLEDYGYTF
CDR3 DNA: TGTGCCAGCAGCGACAAAAGCGGACTTGGGGTGAGACGACTAGAGGACTATGGCTACACCTTC

V gene: TRBV4-3
J gene: TRBJ2-7
clone size: NA
D gene: TRBD2
CDR3 protein: CASSAAGSGGFYEQYF
CDR3 DNA: TGCGCCAGCAGCGCCGCGGGGAGCGGGGGATTCTACGAGCAGTACTTC

V gene: TRBV5-4
J gene: TRBJ2-1
clone size: NA
D gene: TRBD1
CDR3 protein: CASSRDGDSDNEQFF
CDR3 DNA: TGTGCCAGCAGCCGGGATGGGGACAGTGACAATGAGCAGTTCTTC

V gene: TRBV6-5
J gene: TRBJ1-6
clone size: once
D gene: TRBD1
CDR3 protein: CASSFGTGTRSPLHF
CDR3 DNA: TGTGCCAGCAGTTTTGGGACAGGGACGAGATCACCCCTCCACTTT

V gene: TRBV27
J gene: TRBJ2-7
clone size: NA
D gene: NA
CDR3 protein: CASRRSSYEQYF
CDR3 DNA: TGTGCCAGCAGGAGGAGCTCCTACGAGCAGTACTTC